This TCR beta chain derives from a study of T cells in Graves' hyperthyroidism and ophthalmopathy. The overall study: Once the initial diagnosis was made, peripheral blood was obtained before any treatment.

Subjects with ophthalmopathy showed a Clinical Activity Score no lower than 3, a NOSPECS grade no lower than 4, and a duration shorter than 3 months. PBMCs were obtained from 10 ml fresh peripheral blood. General study results and limits: Expanded thyroid clonotypes (above 0.001) were mostly also found in blood.

As to this clonotype: Antigen unknown.

RNA transcripts served as the template for amplifying TCR beta CDR3 regions. The HTBI set primed first-round TCR CDR3 RT-PCR. TCRdb itself ran the multiplex PCR reads through MiXCR, one entry per CDR3 protein. The sample includes about 640,000 distinct CDR3 sequences, 20% to 25% of them seen just once. Source material: blood. The sequence was obtained from a young man with Graves' ophthalmopathy.

Written as DNA, the CDR3 is TGCAGCGTTGATGAAGGTCCCTCTCGAGGCTACACCTTC. Its translation is CSVDEGPSRGYTF. This chain connects TRBV29-1 to TRBJ1-2; no reliable D call. The CDR3 extends over 13 amino acids. Germline CDR1 and CDR2: SQVTM and ANQGSEA. Trimming took off 3 bases at V and 8 bases at J, with 16 bases between the two ends.